These 32 T cell receptor beta chains came from one sample sequenced in a study of cytomegalovirus exposure and HLA in healthy donors. Use of 60 Vbeta and 13 Jbeta primers characterized the PCR. Produced via immunoSEQ multiplex PCR; TCRdb's table is partial and in-frame only. The data show about 71,000 clones, roughly 70% seen once. Sequenced: PBMCs. These receptors all come from a woman aged 50 to 65 in good health and CMV-seropositive.

This clone was seen more than once but under ten times. The V call is TRBV28, the J call TRBJ1-5, with D maybe TRBD1 (5 bases). The CDR3 is 14 amino acids. Per the germline V gene, CDR1 is MDHEN and CDR2 is SYDVKM. V was cut by 5 bases and J by 4 bases, with 12 bases left in between. As DNA, the CDR3 is TGTGCCAGCAGTCGCCGGGGGGGGAATCAGCCCCAGCATTTT. It codes for CASSRRGGNQPQHF.

The V call is TRBV7-9, the J call TRBJ2-7, with a weak D call TRBD1 (6 bases). From germline, CDR1 is SEHNR and CDR2 FQNEAQ (reference sequence). This CDR3 region has 13 residues. Trimming took 1 base from V and 9 from J, leaving 13 bases between them. The CDR3 is CASSLEQGSLQYF. In DNA, the CDR3 is TGTGCCAGCAGCTTAGAGCAGGGGTCGTTGCAGTACTTC.

V and J are TRBV29-1 and TRBJ1-5; no clear D gene. This CDR3 has 12 amino acids. The V and J ends lost 3 bases and 6 bases respectively, with 9 bases between them. Germline lookup yields CDR1 SQVTM and CDR2 ANQGSEA. The DNA of the CDR3 is TGCAGCGTTGAGGGTACGGGTCAGCCCCAGCATTTT. It yields the protein CSVEGTGQPQHF.

The chain uses TRBV11-3 and TRBJ2-2; 8 nucleotides align to TRBD1. This CDR3 region has 15 residues. The germline V gene has CDR1 SGHNT and CDR2 YENEEA. V shed 5 bases, J shed 1 base, and the junction held 3 bases outside the gene matches. The chain's CDR3 is CASSTGQGNTGELFF. The DNA of the CDR3 is TGTGCCAGCAGCACCGGACAGGGGAACACCGGGGAGCTGTTTTTT.

V is TRBV5-1 and J is TRBJ1-6; no clear D. CDR3 size: 14 residues. The V and J ends lost 2 bases and 8 bases respectively, with 11 bases between them. The germline V gene has CDR1 SGHRS and CDR2 YFSETQ. The CDR3 DNA reads TGCGCCAGCAGCTTCGGGGATTTGGATTCACCCCTCCACTTT. Residues: CASSFGDLDSPLHF. Using reference TRBV5-1 and TRBJ1-6 for the parts outside the CDR3, the full variable domain is KAGVTQTPRYLIKTRGQQVTLSCSPISGHRSVSWYQQTPGQGLQFLFEYFSETQRNKGNFPGRFSGRQFSNSRSEMNVSTLELGDSALYLCASSFGDLDSPLHFGNGTRLTVT.

The chain joins TRBV6-1 to TRBJ2-7; 9 nucleotides match TRBD1. With V trimmed by 5 bases and J by 2 bases, 7 bases remained unmatched. The CDR3 runs to 15 residues. Germline lookup yields CDR1 MNHNS and CDR2 SASEGT. CDR3 amino acids: CASSPEQGATYEQYF. The CDR3 DNA follows: TGTGCCAGCAGTCCCGAACAGGGGGCGACCTACGAGCAGTACTTC.

V gene TRBV30 combines with J gene TRBJ1-2; tentatively, D is TRBD1 (5 bases). V was pared by 6 bases and J by 8 bases, with 19 bases between. CDR1 is GTSNPN and CDR2 is SVGIG in the germline V gene (reference sequence). The CDR3 loop spans 13 amino acids. CDR3 sequence: CACTYSGGLGYTF. DNA of the CDR3: TGTGCCTGTACATATAGCGGGGGGTTGGGCTACACCTTC.

The rearrangement links TRBV19 to TRBJ1-2, with 7 bases matching TRBD1. The junction had 3 bases not matched to a gene; V was cut back by 2 bases and J by 0 bases. The length of the CDR3 is 15 residues. Germline CDR1 LNHDA, CDR2 SQIVND (reference sequence). CDR3 protein: CASSITTGSNYGYTF. The CDR3 DNA reads TGTGCCAGTAGTATAACGACAGGGTCTAACTATGGCTACACCTTC.

The V gene is TRBV6-5, the J gene TRBJ1-1; TRBD1 matches 8 bases. Trimming at V came to 5 bases and at J to 3 bases, leaving 2 bases not matched to a gene. Germline CDR1 reads MNHEY; CDR2 reads SVGAGI. This CDR3 spans 13 amino acids. DNA for the CDR3: TGTGCCAGCAGTCGACAGGGGTACACTGAAGCTTTCTTT. Translating gives CASSRQGYTEAFF.

This clone was detected only a few times. The rearrangement uses TRBV10-3 and TRBJ2-3, with a tentative D call TRBD2 (5 bases). With 4 bases removed from V and 6 bases from J, the gap between germline ends came to 11 bases. Germline-derived CDR1 and CDR2 are ENHRY and SYGVKD. This CDR3 is built from 13 residues. The CDR3 coding sequence is TGTGCCATCAGTGCCCCTAGCCTTGATACGCAGTATTTT. It translates to CAISAPSLDTQYF.

The chain is built from TRBV7-2 and TRBJ1-4; TRBD1 might be the D (6 bases). The germline CDR1 and CDR2 sequences are SGHTA and FQGNSA. This CDR3 region has 15 residues. Trimming cost V 5 bases and J 5 bases, with 15 bases left between them. This CDR3 reads CASSTDRIQNEKLFF. CDR3 DNA: TGTGCCAGCAGCACTGACAGGATTCAAAATGAAAAACTGTTTTTT.

This clone was observed once. V gene TRBV25-1 combines with J gene TRBJ1-1; D is unclear. CDR1 is MGHDK, CDR2 SYGVNS, per germline. The CDR3 length is 15 residues. V was shortened by 3 bases and J by 2 bases, with 13 bases between the two germline ends. For the CDR3, the DNA is TGTGCCAGCAGTGATCGTATGACATCTAACACTGAAGCTTTCTTT. It codes for CASSDRMTSNTEAFF.

The chain uses TRBV5-8 and TRBJ2-1, with TRBD2 matching 11 bases. Germline V gene data show CDR1 as SGHTS and CDR2 as YDEGEE. CDR3 length equals 15 residues. J was trimmed by 10 bases and V by 4 bases; bases with no gene match: 10. The CDR3 sequence: CASSPLAGGGQEQFF. The CDR3 DNA reads TGTGCCAGCAGCCCCTTAGCGGGAGGGGGCCAGGAGCAGTTCTTC.

The gene calls are TRBV29-1 and TRBJ1-3; D call uncertain. From germline, CDR1 is SQVTM and CDR2 ANQGSEA. V lost 6 bases and J 0 bases, leaving 15 bases between the germline ends. CDR3 length: 15 residues. The chain's CDR3 is CSVVLSGDSGNTIYF. The CDR3 DNA is TGCAGCGTCGTCTTGAGCGGTGACTCTGGAAACACCATATATTTT.

This chain links TRBV21-1 with TRBJ2-1; the table's TRBD2 call for D was not verified on the DNA. TRBV21-1 is a pseudogene. This CDR3 comprises 17 residues. The CDR3 loop reads CASSKGPFGEPYNEQFF. The CDR3 DNA sequence: TGTGCCAGCAGCAAAGGCCCGTTTGGGGAGCCGTACAATGAGCAGTTCTTC.

The chain is built from TRBV4-3 and TRBJ2-1, with 10 bases that match TRBD2. V was pared by 4 bases and J by 10 bases, with 19 bases of the junction left unmatched. The CDR3 runs 18 residues. Germline V gene lookup returns CDR1 LGHNA and CDR2 YSLEER. The CDR3, as DNA: TGCGCCAGCAGCCTTGACTGGGGGGGACTAGCGAATCCTGGGGAGCAGTTCTTC. Translation: CASSLDWGGLANPGEQFF.

The chain carries TRBV10-3 and TRBJ2-1; D is undetermined. This CDR3 is 11 amino acids long. Germline assignment: CDR1 ENHRY and CDR2 SYGVKD. Deletions cut 10 bases from V and 6 bases from J, with 10 bases between. The CDR3 loop is CATGSGNEQFF. The CDR3 DNA reads as TGTGCCACCGGGTCGGGCAATGAGCAGTTCTTC.

In its sample, this clone was seen a few times. The J gene is TRBJ2-7, the V gene TRBV6-6; D is uncertain. This CDR3 comprises 14 residues. Germline V CDR1 and CDR2: MNHNY, SVGAGI (reference sequence). V was pared by 5 bases and J by 6 bases, with 17 bases between. The chain's CDR3 is CASSDRVSTGEQYF. CDR3 sequence (DNA): TGTGCCAGCAGTGACCGGGTAAGCACCGGCGAGCAGTACTTC.

This chain uses TRBV20-1 with TRBJ2-7, with 7 bases fitting TRBD1. Germline CDR1 DFQATT, CDR2 SNEGSKA (reference sequence). Trimming at V came to 6 bases and at J to 5 bases, leaving 4 bases not matched to a gene. This CDR3 comprises 11 residues. DNA for the CDR3: TGCAGTGCGAACAGGGGTGACGAGCAGTACTTC. Translated: CSANRGDEQYF.

This clone came up a few times. The gene calls are TRBV5-5 and TRBJ2-7, with TRBD1 matching 8 bases. The germline gives CDR1 SGHKS, CDR2 YYEKEE (reference sequence). The CDR3 runs to 18 residues. V lost 2 bases, J lost 2 bases, and 15 bases stayed unmatched. The CDR3 DNA reads as TGTGCCAGCAGCTTTCAGGTGGGGCAGGGGGCGACTCCCTACGAGCAGTACTTC. Its protein is CASSFQVGQGATPYEQYF.

V gene TRBV29-1 combines with J gene TRBJ2-2; perhaps TRBD1 as D (6 bases). CDR1 is SQVTM, CDR2 ANQGSEA, per germline. V was shortened by 7 bases and J by 2 bases, with 23 bases between the two germline ends. CDR3 length: 17 amino acids. The CDR3 here is CSAQTGPRPTNTGELFF. CDR3 DNA sequence: TGCAGCGCGCAAACAGGGCCTCGCCCCACCAACACCGGGGAGCTGTTTTTT.

This clone was seen once. This chain connects TRBV5-4 to TRBJ1-2; D is uncertain. Germline V gives CDR1 SGHNT, CDR2 YYREEE (reference sequence). The CDR3 contains 17 residues. The chain's CDR3 is CFSSRRRHTRGNYGYTF. In nucleotides, the CDR3 is TGTTTTTCAAGCAGAAGACGGCATACGAGAGGGAACTATGGCTACACCTTC.

This clone turned up a few times. The V and J genes are TRBV12-5 and TRBJ2-1; D perhaps matches TRBD2 (5 bases). V was shortened by 1 base and J by 7 bases, with 11 bases between the two germline ends. The CDR3 contains 14 residues. The V gene's germline CDR1 is LGHNT and CDR2 FRNRAP. CDR3 sequence: CASGLGGSVNEQFF. The CDR3, as DNA: TGTGCTAGTGGTTTGGGGGGTAGCGTGAATGAGCAGTTCTTC.

This chain joins TRBV27 and TRBJ2-3, with a weak D call TRBD2 (5 bases). CDR3 length equals 16 residues. V was pared by 6 bases and J by 0 bases, with 16 bases between. Germline assignment: CDR1 MNHEY and CDR2 SMNVEV (reference sequence). For the CDR3, the DNA is TGTGCCAGCAGCTTCCTAAGAGGGATAAGCACAGATACGCAGTATTTT. This codes for CASSFLRGISTDTQYF.

J is TRBJ1-2 and V is TRBV6-1; D gene unclear. This CDR3 is built from 13 residues. The V end was cut by 4 bases, the J end by 6 bases, with 12 bases between. Germline V CDR1 and CDR2: MNHNS, SASEGT. The CDR3 sequence: CASSVFLVDGYTF. CDR3 DNA sequence: TGTGCCAGCAGTGTGTTCCTAGTAGATGGCTACACCTTC.

The rearrangement uses TRBV6-5 and TRBJ1-1; TRBD1 aligns across 7 bases. This CDR3 spans 13 amino acids. CDR1 is MNHEY, CDR2 SVGAGI, per germline. V lost 6 bases to trimming and J lost 4 bases; unmatched junction nucleotides: 5. In nucleotides, the CDR3 is TGTGCCAGCAGCCTGACAGGGCTCACTGAAGCTTTCTTT. Protein sequence: CASSLTGLTEAFF.

This chain uses TRBV28 with TRBJ1-5; 9 bases are a match to TRBD1. The CDR3 runs 13 residues. From germline, CDR1 is MDHEN and CDR2 SYDVKM. V was clipped by 4 bases and J by 12 bases; unmatched bases: 7. CDR3 sequence reads: CASSWGQGLVQHF. In DNA form, the CDR3 reads TGTGCCAGCAGTTGGGGACAGGGATTGGTCCAGCATTTT. Using reference TRBV28 and TRBJ1-5 for the parts outside the CDR3, the full variable domain is DVKVTQSSRYLVKRTGEKVFLECVQDMDHENMFWYRQDPGLGLRLIYFSYDVKMKEKGDIPEGYSVSREKKERFSLILESASTNQTSMYLCASSWGQGLVQHFGDGTRLSIL.

V is TRBV10-1 and J is TRBJ2-3; 8 nucleotides match TRBD2. Germline CDR1 is WNHNN and CDR2 is SYGVQD (reference sequence). V dropped 6 bases and J dropped 3; count of bases not matched to a gene: 2. The CDR3 consists of 13 residues. CDR3 residues: CASSGTSTDTQYF. The CDR3 nucleotides read TGCGCCAGCAGCGGGACTAGTACAGATACGCAGTATTTT.

The chain joins TRBV7-8 to TRBJ1-6; D is possibly TRBD1 (6 bases). The CDR3 contains 17 residues. Trimming took 5 bases from V and 9 from J, leaving 23 bases between them. The V gene's germline CDR1 is SGHVS and CDR2 FQNEAQ. The CDR3 loop reads CASSDKDRKGFGSPLHF. As DNA, the CDR3 is TGTGCCAGCAGCGATAAGGACAGAAAGGGTTTCGGTTCACCCCTCCACTTT.

V gene TRBV6-6 combines with J gene TRBJ2-3; 8 nucleotides agree with TRBD1. J gave up 3 bases and V 6 bases, and 8 bases lay outside the gene matches. This CDR3 contains 15 residues. Germline loops: CDR1 MNHNY, CDR2 SVGAGI (reference sequence). The CDR3 coding sequence is TGTGCCAGCAGACACGACAGGGGTGGTACAGATACGCAGTATTTT. Translating it yields CASRHDRGGTDTQYF.

This clone was picked up one time. This sequence joins TRBV9 and TRBJ1-1; 9 positions agree with TRBD1. The CDR3 runs 13 residues. Germline CDR1 is SGDLS and CDR2 is YYNGEE. J gave up 9 bases and V 0 bases, and 3 bases lay outside the gene matches. The CDR3 DNA follows: TGTGCCAGCAGCGTAGTGGGACAGGGAAAAGCTTTCTTT. Its translation: CASSVVGQGKAFF.

The DNA for the CDR3 is TGTGCCAGCTCACCCGCTTCGAGGGACAATGAGCAGTTCTTC. It yields the protein CASSPASRDNEQFF. J is TRBJ2-1 and V is TRBV18; a weak D match, TRBD2 (5 bases). In germline, CDR1 is KGHSH, CDR2 LQKENI. CDR3 length equals 14 residues. The ends were cut back, 3 bases at V and 5 bases at J, with 11 bases in the middle.